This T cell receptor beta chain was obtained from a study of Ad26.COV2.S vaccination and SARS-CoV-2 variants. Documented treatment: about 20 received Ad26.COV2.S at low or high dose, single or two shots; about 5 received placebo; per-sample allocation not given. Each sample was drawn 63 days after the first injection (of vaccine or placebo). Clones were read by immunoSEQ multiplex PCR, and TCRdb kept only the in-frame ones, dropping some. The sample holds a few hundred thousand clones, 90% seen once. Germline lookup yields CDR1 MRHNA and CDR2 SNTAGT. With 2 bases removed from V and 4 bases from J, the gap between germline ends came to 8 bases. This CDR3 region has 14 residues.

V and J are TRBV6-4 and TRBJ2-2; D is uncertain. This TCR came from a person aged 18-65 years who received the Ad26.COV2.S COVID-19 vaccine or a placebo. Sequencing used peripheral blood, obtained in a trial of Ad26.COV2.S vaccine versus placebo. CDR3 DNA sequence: TGTGCCAGCAGTGACGTCTTGGGCACCGGGGAGCTGTTTTTT. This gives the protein CASSDVLGTGELFF.